This T cell receptor beta chain appears in the sequencing data of a study of blood T cell repertoires in COVID-19. Study-level information: The analysed material was cDNA or gDNA that came from T cells, B-cell-depleted T cells, or PBMCs.

TCRdb's copy holds only in-frame clones and misses some; the assay was immunoSEQ multiplex PCR. Of 190,000 or so clones in the sample, around four fifths are singletons; the top ten hold approximately 2.9%. This clone is a singleton in its sample. There are 15 residues in the CDR3. After removal of 5 bases from V and 4 bases from J, the junction contained 8 bases not matched to a gene. Germline CDR1 reads MDHEN; CDR2 reads SYDVKM. The chain recombines TRBV28 with TRBJ1-2, with 9 bases fitting TRBD1. This sequence was found in an elderly woman with active or convalescent COVID-19. The source material was peripheral blood. The DNA for the CDR3 is TGTGCCAGCAGTCTCGGGACAGGGATGGGCTATGGCTACACCTTC. It is translated as CASSLGTGMGYGYTF.